The 29 T cell receptor beta chains reported below all come from one sample, sequenced in a study of CD8+ T cells in alopecia areata. Stated treatment: oral pan-JAK inhibitor, 5-10 mg twice daily. cDNA prepared by RNA extraction and subsequent reverse transcription served as the template for sequencing. TCRdb keeps only in-frame clones here, not all; method: immunoSEQ multiplex PCR. Among about 210,000 clones listed, around three fifths were seen once. Here the sequenced sample was CD4+ T cells sorted from blood, taken at week 4, from a patient treated with tofacitinib. These TCRs come from a human donor with alopecia areata.

Details on this clone: A junction boundary mismatches the germline segment, possibly from a read error. The genes are TRBV2 and TRBJ2-5; D is perhaps TRBD1 (6 bases). Looked up from germline, CDR1 is SNHLY and CDR2 is FYNNEI. The CDR3 runs to 14 residues. This chain's CDR3 is CASREDRYQETQYF. CDR3 DNA sequence: TGTGCCAGCAGGGAAGACAGGTACCAAGAGACCCAGTACTTC.

The gene calls are TRBV29-1 and TRBJ2-7, with D possibly called TRBD1 or TRBD2 (5 bases each). Germline values: CDR1 SQVTM, CDR2 ANQGSEA. The V gene lost 6 bases and the J gene lost 5 bases, with 14 bases spanning the gap. The CDR3 is 12 amino acids. DNA of the CDR3: TGCAGCGTCCGCGGGCCAGGGCACGAGCAGTACTTC. Translation: CSVRGPGHEQYF.

The V and J genes are TRBV28 and TRBJ1-6; D uncertain. The CDR3 totals 15 residues. Trimming shortened V by 5 bases and J by 7 bases, and 15 bases separated the two germline ends. The germline gives CDR1 MDHEN, CDR2 SYDVKM. The CDR3 here is CASSATIGRNSPLHF. CDR3 coding DNA: TGTGCCAGCAGTGCCACCATCGGACGAAATTCACCCCTCCACTTT.

Only one count was recorded for this clone. The J gene is TRBJ2-4, the V gene TRBV7-3; D might be TRBD1 or TRBD2, each matching 6 bases. V lost 4 bases, J lost 8 bases, and 12 bases lay in between. This CDR3 spans 13 amino acids. The germline gives CDR1 SGHTA, CDR2 FQGTGA. DNA for the CDR3: TGTGCCAGCAGCTGGTCGAGGGGGGACATTCAGTACTTC. This gives the protein CASSWSRGDIQYF.

V and J are TRBV11-2 and TRBJ1-2, with D possibly TRBD1 on 6 matching bases. Per the germline V gene, CDR1 is SGHAT and CDR2 is FQNNGV. With 1 base removed from V and 4 bases from J, the gap between germline ends came to 13 bases. The CDR3 runs 15 residues. Written as DNA, the CDR3 is TGTGCCAGCAGCTTAGGGGGGGGACATGCCTATGGCTACACCTTC. Encoded protein: CASSLGGGHAYGYTF.

The chain couples TRBV9 to TRBJ2-2; TRBD1 matches at 7 bases. The CDR3 runs 17 residues. The junction had 7 bases not matched to a gene; V was cut back by 1 base and J by 1 base. Germline V gives CDR1 SGDLS, CDR2 YYNGEE. This CDR3 reads CASSVPEGGLNTGELFF. CDR3 nucleotide sequence: TGTGCCAGCAGCGTACCGGAAGGGGGCCTGAACACCGGGGAGCTGTTTTTT.

The rearrangement joins TRBV18 to TRBJ1-1, with TRBD1 matching over 8 bases. Trimming at V came to 4 bases and at J to 1 base, leaving 2 bases not matched to a gene. Germline loops: CDR1 KGHSH, CDR2 LQKENI. CDR3 length equals 14 residues. The CDR3 region is CASSQGQANTEAFF. For the CDR3, the DNA is TGTGCCAGCTCACAGGGACAGGCGAACACTGAAGCTTTCTTT. Combining the CDR3 with reference TRBV18 and TRBJ1-1 gives the whole variable domain NAGVMQNPRHLVRRRGQEARLRCSPMKGHSHVYWYRQLPEEGLKFMVYLQKENIIDESGMPKERFSAEFPKEGPSILRIQQVVRGDSAAYFCASSQGQANTEAFFGQGTRLTVV.

V is TRBV19 and J is TRBJ1-6; 11 nucleotides align to TRBD1. This CDR3 is 13 amino acids long. Germline assignment: CDR1 LNHDA and CDR2 SQIVND (reference sequence). The ends lost 9 bases at V and 8 bases at J; junction bases unmatched: 3. CDR3 in amino acids: CASQGQGDSPLHF. Here the CDR3 DNA reads TGTGCCAGCCAGGGACAGGGGGATTCACCCCTCCACTTT.

In its sample, this clone was seen a few times. V usage is TRBV27 and J usage is TRBJ1-6; tentative D call: TRBD1 (6 bases). This CDR3 has 16 amino acids. Per germline, CDR1 MNHEY and CDR2 SMNVEV (reference sequence). Deletions cut 4 bases from V and 4 bases from J, with 14 bases between. CDR3: CASSYKGDLYNSPLHF. The DNA for the CDR3 is TGTGCCAGCAGTTATAAGGGGGATTTATATAATTCACCCCTCCACTTT.

This clone was found once. The gene calls are TRBV30 and TRBJ1-2; tentative D call: TRBD1 (5 bases). The CDR3 loop spans 11 amino acids. V was trimmed by 7 bases and J by 8 bases, leaving 14 bases between them. The germline V gene encodes CDR1 GTSNPN and CDR2 SVGIG (reference sequence). CDR3: CASGQEGGYTF. DNA of the CDR3: TGTGCCTCGGGGCAAGAGGGAGGCTACACCTTC.

The rearrangement joins TRBV27 to TRBJ2-5; TRBD2 matches 8 bases. Germline V gives CDR1 MNHEY, CDR2 SMNVEV (reference sequence). With 5 bases clipped from V and 2 bases from J, the junction kept 4 bases outside the gene matches. This CDR3 is built from 14 residues. CDR3 residues: CASSAAGGQETQYF. CDR3 bases: TGTGCCAGCAGTGCCGCGGGGGGTCAAGAGACCCAGTACTTC.

V gene TRBV13 combines with J gene TRBJ2-1; TRBD2 matches at 15 bases. Germline V gene lookup returns CDR1 PRHDT and CDR2 FYEKMQ (reference sequence). Trimming removed 6 bases from V and 6 bases from J; junction bases left unmatched: 3. This CDR3 has 15 residues. CDR3 loop: CASSWTSGGANEQFF. The CDR3 region has the DNA TGTGCCAGCAGTTGGACTAGCGGGGGGGCCAATGAGCAGTTCTTC.

This chain joins TRBV6-6 and TRBJ2-2, with 7 positions matching TRBD1. CDR3 size: 14 residues. Germline CDR1 reads MNHNY; CDR2 reads SVGAGI (reference sequence). V shed 8 bases, J shed 1 base, and the junction held 4 bases outside the gene matches. CDR3 protein: CASRDRQNTGELFF. For the CDR3, the DNA is TGTGCCAGCCGGGACAGACAGAACACCGGGGAGCTGTTTTTT.

CDR3 sequence reads: CASSPGGGMNSPLHF. In nucleotides, the CDR3 is TGTGCCAGCAGCCCAGGGGGGGGAATGAATTCACCCCTCCACTTT. This chain links TRBV4-2 with TRBJ1-6; 7 bases are a match to TRBD1. This CDR3 is built from 15 residues. Germline CDR1 reads LGHNA; CDR2 reads YNFKEQ. V dropped 4 bases and J dropped 7; count of bases not matched to a gene: 7.

The V gene is TRBV29-1, the J gene TRBJ2-3; D gene uncertain. Germline V lookup: CDR1 SQVTM, CDR2 ANQGSEA. Trimming took 4 bases from V and 1 from J, leaving 9 bases between them. The CDR3 is made up of 13 amino acids. This chain's CDR3 is CSVAPQGTDTQYF. The CDR3 DNA reads TGCAGCGTTGCTCCCCAGGGCACAGATACGCAGTATTTT.

This sequence joins TRBV29-1 and TRBJ2-5; a possible D gene is TRBD2 (6 bases). CDR3 length: 13 residues. V gave up 7 bases and J gave up 5 bases, with 17 bases separating them. CDR1 and CDR2 from the germline V gene are SQVTM and ANQGSEA. The CDR3 loop reads CSALGDSPETQYF. CDR3 nucleotides: TGCAGCGCCTTAGGGGACTCGCCGGAGACCCAGTACTTC.

The chain's CDR3 is CASSFRENSPLHF. As DNA, the CDR3 is TGCGCCAGCAGCTTCAGGGAGAATTCACCCCTCCACTTT. This chain links TRBV5-1 with TRBJ1-6, with D perhaps TRBD1 (5 bases). The CDR3 spans 13 residues. The germline gives CDR1 SGHRS, CDR2 YFSETQ. The ends were cut back, 2 bases at V and 7 bases at J, with 7 bases in the middle.

The chain carries TRBV6-5 and TRBJ2-5; tentatively, D is TRBD1 (6 bases). Near its end, the DNA agrees better with TRBJ2-7, so the J call may be wrong. CDR3 size: 13 residues. Germline loops: CDR1 MNHEY, CDR2 SVGAGI. CDR3: CASRTQGGYEQYF. CDR3 DNA sequence: TGTGCCAGCAGAACACAGGGCGGCTACGAGCAGTACTTC.

J is TRBJ2-5 and V is TRBV30; D unresolved. Near its end, the DNA agrees better with TRBJ2-7, so the J call may be wrong. In germline, CDR1 is GTSNPN, CDR2 SVGIG (reference sequence). The CDR3 consists of 15 residues. In DNA, the CDR3 is TGTGCCTGGAGTGGCCACCGAGGCGACTCCTACGAGCAGTACTTC. Protein sequence: CAWSGHRGDSYEQYF.

V gene TRBV5-1 combines with J gene TRBJ2-2; TRBD1 agrees at 7 bases. J lost 7 bases, V lost 4 bases, and 4 bases had no gene match. The germline CDR1 and CDR2 sequences are SGHRS and YFSETQ. The CDR3 covers 13 residues. The CDR3 DNA reads as TGCGCCAGCAGCGACCAGGGGGACGGGGAGCTGTTTTTT. Translated: CASSDQGDGELFF.

The chain is built from TRBV19 and TRBJ2-7; D perhaps matches TRBD2 (5 bases). Germline CDR1 and CDR2: LNHDA and SQIVND (reference sequence). Between the trimmed V and J ends, which lost 6 bases and 0 bases, there was a span of 15 bases. There are 15 residues in the CDR3. CDR3 region: CASSLSGYSSYEQYF. CDR3 in DNA: TGTGCCAGTAGCCTCTCGGGGTACAGCTCCTACGAGCAGTACTTC.

The rearrangement uses TRBV9 and TRBJ2-5, with 10 bases lining up with TRBD1. V gave up 4 bases and J gave up 2 bases; unmatched junction bases: 5. Germline CDR1 and CDR2: SGDLS and YYNGEE. CDR3 length equals 15 residues. This chain's CDR3 is CASSIGTGEQETQYF. In nucleotides, the CDR3 is TGTGCCAGCAGCATAGGGACAGGGGAACAAGAGACCCAGTACTTC. The variable domain in full, completed from reference TRBV9 and TRBJ2-5, reads DSGVTQTPKHLITATGQRVTLRCSPRSGDLSVYWYQQSLDQGLQFLIQYYNGEERAKGNILERFSAQQFPDLHSELNLSSLELGDSALYFCASSIGTGEQETQYFGPGTRLLVL.

The CDR3 bases are TGTGCCAGCAGCCGGACAGGGGGGTTCGAGCAGTACTTC. Translating gives CASSRTGGFEQYF. The V call is TRBV5-4, the J call TRBJ2-7, with 10 bases fitting TRBD1. V dropped 4 bases and J dropped 6; count of bases not matched to a gene: 4. The CDR3 has 13 residues. Germline CDR1 reads SGHNT; CDR2 reads YYREEE (reference sequence).

This clone came up a few times. This chain links TRBV2 with TRBJ2-1, with 12 bases lining up with TRBD2. The CDR3 loop spans 15 amino acids. V shed 2 bases and J 9 bases; nucleotides not matched to a gene: 5. CDR1 SNHLY and CDR2 FYNNEI come from the germline V gene. The CDR3 region has the DNA TGTGCCAGCAGTGAACTAGCGGGGGGGCTTGGTGAGCAGTTCTTC. Its translation: CASSELAGGLGEQFF.

The chain employs TRBV15 and TRBJ2-4; the D is unclear. The CDR3 totals 11 residues. The V end was cut by 0 bases, the J end by 7 bases, with 1 base between. Germline-derived CDR1 and CDR2 are LNHNV and YYDKDF (reference sequence). DNA of the CDR3: TGTGCCACCAGCAGAGACAACATTCAGTACTTC. This encodes CATSRDNIQYF. Looking up the rest from reference TRBV15 and TRBJ2-4 gives the full variable domain: DAMVIQNPRYQVTQFGKPVTLSCSQTLNHNVMYWYQQKSSQAPKLLFHYYDKDFNNEADTPDNFQSRRPNTSFCFLDIRSPGLGDTAMYLCATSRDNIQYFGAGTRLSVL.

The chain recombines TRBV30 with TRBJ1-5, with a tentative D call TRBD1 (5 bases). Trimming left V 0 bases short and J 5 bases short, with 23 bases between. CDR1 GTSNPN and CDR2 SVGIG come from the germline V gene (reference sequence). This CDR3 region has 18 residues. The DNA for the CDR3 is TGTGCCTGGAGTGTGGGGTTTCCCAGGGCAGTAGGAGATCAGCCCCAGCATTTT. This codes for CAWSVGFPRAVGDQPQHF.

This chain uses TRBV27 with TRBJ1-2, with TRBD1 as a possible D gene (6 bases). From germline, CDR1 is MNHEY and CDR2 SMNVEV (reference sequence). The germline V and J ends were trimmed by 3 bases and 4 bases, with 15 bases remaining between them. The CDR3 spans 15 residues. CDR3 protein: CASSLIMDRGYGYTF. The CDR3 region has the DNA TGTGCCAGCAGTTTGATTATGGACAGAGGCTATGGCTACACCTTC.

This clone was seen only a few times. The chain couples TRBV30 to TRBJ1-2; TRBD1 might be the D (5 bases). The CDR3 has 12 residues. Deletions cut 0 bases from V and 8 bases from J, with 10 bases between. CDR1 GTSNPN and CDR2 SVGIG come from the germline V gene (reference sequence). The CDR3 is CAWSVQAGGYTF. CDR3 sequence (DNA): TGTGCCTGGAGTGTACAGGCGGGGGGCTACACCTTC.

J is TRBJ2-3 and V is TRBV7-2; TRBD1 matches at 8 bases. The CDR3 totals 16 residues. Losses at the gene ends were 4 bases for V and 2 bases for J; bases not matched to a gene: 8. Germline CDR1 and CDR2: SGHTA and FQGNSA. The CDR3, as DNA: TGTGCCAGCAGCTCCGGCCCGGGACAGGACACAGATACGCAGTATTTT. It codes for CASSSGPGQDTDTQYF.